This TCR beta chain was captured in a study of blood T cell repertoires in COVID-19. Study information: Acute and convalescent COVID-19 specimens originated in the United States, Italy and Spain. PBMCs, B-cell-depleted T cells, or T cells were the source of the cDNA or gDNA that made up the material.

This CDR3 contains 16 residues. The ends lost 2 bases at V and 8 bases at J; junction bases unmatched: 10. CDR1 MNHEY and CDR2 SMNVEV come from the germline V gene (reference sequence). Original methodology: Estimation of nucleated cell counts was performed using reference gene primer amplification. Produced via immunoSEQ multiplex PCR; TCRdb's table is partial and in-frame only. V, J and clone size were drawn from that table, and D and trimming were deduced from the DNA. The table records a few hundred thousand clones, roughly 89% of them present only once. Participants' own reports of clinical history determined their cohort assignment.

This clonotype originated in a woman aged 18-35 years with acute COVID-19. Sequencing was performed on PBMCs or T cells enriched from blood (not recorded which). The chain combines TRBV27 with TRBJ2-1; 9 nucleotides line up with TRBD1. This CDR3 reads CASSLGTGSSGYEQFF. CDR3 in DNA: TGTGCCAGCAGTTTAGGGACAGGGTCCTCTGGCTATGAGCAGTTCTTC.